One TCR beta chain is described in this entry. Assay used: immunoSEQ multiplex PCR; TCRdb lists only in-frame clones, some missing. The sample has around 70,000 clones; approximately 94% are singletons. CDR1 is SGHTA, CDR2 FQGNSA, per germline. V dropped 3 bases and J dropped 6 bases, with 6 bases sitting between them. This CDR3 comprises 12 residues. The sample belongs to a study of technical replicates of blood from a handful of donors. The chain couples TRBV7-2 to TRBJ2-1, with D possibly TRBD2 on 6 matching bases. Sequencing was performed on T cells isolated from PBMCs. The sequence was obtained from a human donor in good health. CDR3 sequence: CASSLEGNEQFF. The CDR3 nucleotides are TGTGCCAGCAGCTTGGAGGGCAATGAGCAGTTCTTC.